This T cell receptor (beta chain) was found in a study of blood T cells in healthy people across ages. Study observations and caveats: Donor CMV status was unknown, possibly confounding expanded clonotype changes. Naive CD4+ cells and diversity were both higher in long-lived donors than in aged donors. Older individuals had lower TCR beta diversity per million T cells (the decline was roughly linear).

This clonotype turned up a few times. Its antigen is unknown. V gave up 7 bases and J gave up 2 bases, with 5 bases separating them. The length of the CDR3 is 11 residues. Germline CDR1 reads LNHDA; CDR2 reads SQIVND (reference sequence). For the second PCR, which ran for about 7 to 11 cycles, a sample-barcoded 5' primer and a J-beta primer mix were used. MiXCR was run by TCRdb on the 5' RACE reads, yielding one entry per CDR3 protein. The sample carries some 1,800,000 distinct CDR3 sequences, about two fifths recorded once. The chain has TRBV19 and TRBJ1-1; no clear D. This clonotype was obtained from a human donor in good health. The sequencing sample was made of blood. CDR3 nucleotides: TGTGCCAGTACGATCAACACTGAAGCTTTCTTT. It translates to CASTINTEAFF.